The sequence of this T cell receptor (beta chain) was determined in a study of T-cell reconstitution after alpha-beta-depleted transplantation in children. This clonotype was counted ten times or more. Preparation of the TCRbeta library was carried out with unique molecular identifiers. TCRdb re-analysed the PCR reads in MiXCR, keeping a single row per CDR3 protein. The sample yields 230,000 or so distinct CDR3 sequences, 9.7% seen once. This receptor was taken from a human donor who donated a stem cell graft to a child with SCID. The specimen comprised PBMCs from the stem cell graft donor, sampled from the stem cell graft.

CDR3 residues: CASSYAAKYEQYF. In DNA form, the CDR3 reads TGCGCCAGCAGCTACGCGGCAAAGTACGAGCAGTACTTC. The gene calls are TRBV5-1 and TRBJ2-7; D is undetermined. The CDR3 loop spans 13 amino acids. The germline V and J ends were trimmed by 3 bases and 4 bases, with 11 bases remaining between them. Germline V lookup: CDR1 SGHRS, CDR2 YFSETQ.